This T cell receptor (beta chain) was sequenced during a study of CXCR3-negative and CXCR3-positive naive CD8 T cells. Whole-study results and caveats: TRB CDR3 properties were used to infer TCR strength, and surface CD5 was comparable between naive subsets. Partially decreased CXCR3 expression was recorded after cryopreservation, and fresh PBMCs were used in most assays.

5' RACE with UMI labels generated the TRB cDNA libraries. TCRdb reanalyzed the 5' RACE reads, giving one entry per CDR3 protein sequence and no DNA. The sample spans 7,500 to 9,500 distinct CDR3 sequences; the ten largest clones claim more than 2%. In the case of this clonotype: What it binds is not known.

The CDR3 length is 16 residues. Per the germline V gene, CDR1 is SGHVS and CDR2 is FQNEAQ. This clonotype was sampled from a human donor in good health. Some clones in this sample may be carry-over from other donors' samples. The sample taken for sequencing was naive CXCR3- CD8+ T cells from blood. Subset here: CD45RO-CCR7+CD27+CD95- naive CD8+ T cells lacking CXCR3 (TNR3-). The gene calls are TRBV7-8 and TRBJ2-3; TCRdb proposes TRBD2, but this gene call is untestable without DNA. This CDR3 is CASSAQLAGRTDTQYF.